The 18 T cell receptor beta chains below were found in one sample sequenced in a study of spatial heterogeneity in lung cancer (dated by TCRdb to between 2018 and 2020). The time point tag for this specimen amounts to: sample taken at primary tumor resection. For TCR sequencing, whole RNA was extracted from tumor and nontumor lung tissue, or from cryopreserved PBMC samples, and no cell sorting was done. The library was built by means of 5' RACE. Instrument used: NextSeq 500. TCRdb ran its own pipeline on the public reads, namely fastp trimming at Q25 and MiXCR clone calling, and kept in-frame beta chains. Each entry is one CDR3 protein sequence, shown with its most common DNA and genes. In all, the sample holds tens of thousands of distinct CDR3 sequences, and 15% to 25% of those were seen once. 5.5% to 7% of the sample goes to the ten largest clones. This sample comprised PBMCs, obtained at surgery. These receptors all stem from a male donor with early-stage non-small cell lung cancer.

The DNA for the CDR3 is TGCAGTGCTCCACAGGGGCCGAAATATGGCTACACCTTC. It codes for CSAPQGPKYGYTF. The rearrangement uses TRBV20-1 and TRBJ1-2, with TRBD1 matching 7 bases. Germline V gene sequence: CDR1 DFQATT, CDR2 SNEGSKA (reference sequence). Germline trimming cut 5 bases from V and 5 bases from J; bases unmatched to any gene: 8. The CDR3 sequence is 13 residues long.

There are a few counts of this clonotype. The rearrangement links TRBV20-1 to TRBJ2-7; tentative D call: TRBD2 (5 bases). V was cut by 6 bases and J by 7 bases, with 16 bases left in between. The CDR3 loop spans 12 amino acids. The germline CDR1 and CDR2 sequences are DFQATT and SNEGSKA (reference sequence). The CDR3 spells CSASWATGEQYF. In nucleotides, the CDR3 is TGCAGTGCAAGCTGGGCGACGGGAGAGCAGTACTTC.

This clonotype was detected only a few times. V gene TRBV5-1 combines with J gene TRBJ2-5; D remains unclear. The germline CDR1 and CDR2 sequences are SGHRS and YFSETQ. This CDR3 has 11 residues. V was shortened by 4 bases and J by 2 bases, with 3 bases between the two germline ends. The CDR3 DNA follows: TGCGCCAGCAGCCAGCAAGAGACCCAGTACTTC. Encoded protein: CASSQQETQYF.

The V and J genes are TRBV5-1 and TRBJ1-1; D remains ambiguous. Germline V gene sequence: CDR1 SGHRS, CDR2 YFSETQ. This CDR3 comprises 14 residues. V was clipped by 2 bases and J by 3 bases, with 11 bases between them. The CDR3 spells CASSFSGRDTEAFF. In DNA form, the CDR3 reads TGCGCCAGCAGCTTTAGTGGCCGGGACACTGAAGCTTTCTTT.

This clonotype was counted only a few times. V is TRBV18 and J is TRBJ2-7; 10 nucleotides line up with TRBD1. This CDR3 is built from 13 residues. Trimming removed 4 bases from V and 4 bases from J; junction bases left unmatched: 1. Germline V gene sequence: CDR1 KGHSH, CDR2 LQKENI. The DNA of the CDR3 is TGTGCCAGCTCACAGGGACAGGGGTACGAGCAGTACTTC. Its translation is CASSQGQGYEQYF.

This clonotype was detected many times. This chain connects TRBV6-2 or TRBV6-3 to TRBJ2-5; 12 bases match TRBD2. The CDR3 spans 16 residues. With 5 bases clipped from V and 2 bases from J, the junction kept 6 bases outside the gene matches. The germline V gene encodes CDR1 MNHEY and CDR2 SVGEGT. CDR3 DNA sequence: TGTGCCAGCAGTCAGAGACTAGCGGGGGATCAAGAGACCCAGTACTTC. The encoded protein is CASSQRLAGDQETQYF.

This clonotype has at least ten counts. In DNA, the CDR3 is TGCGCCAGCAGCCCTCAGGGAGGGCTCAATCAGCCCCAGCATTTT. Translation: CASSPQGGLNQPQHF. The chain has TRBV4-3 and TRBJ1-5; a possible D gene is TRBD1 (5 bases). The CDR3 loop spans 15 amino acids. V lost 4 bases, J lost 3 bases, and 13 bases lay in between. Germline lookup yields CDR1 LGHNA and CDR2 YSLEER.

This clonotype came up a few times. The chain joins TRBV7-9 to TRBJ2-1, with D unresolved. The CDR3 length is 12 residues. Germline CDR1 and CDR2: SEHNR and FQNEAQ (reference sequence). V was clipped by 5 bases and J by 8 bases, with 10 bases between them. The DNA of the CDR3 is TGTGCCAGCAGCCCATCCACGGATGAGCAGTTCTTC. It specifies CASSPSTDEQFF.

The CDR3 nucleotides read TGTGCCAGCAGCTTAGCGCAAACTGCAGATACGCAGTATTTT. It yields the protein CASSLAQTADTQYF. The chain recombines TRBV7-9 with TRBJ2-3; no clear D. Looked up from germline, CDR1 is SEHNR and CDR2 is FQNEAQ (reference sequence). The CDR3 spans 14 residues. The V end was cut by 0 bases, the J end by 4 bases, with 8 bases between.

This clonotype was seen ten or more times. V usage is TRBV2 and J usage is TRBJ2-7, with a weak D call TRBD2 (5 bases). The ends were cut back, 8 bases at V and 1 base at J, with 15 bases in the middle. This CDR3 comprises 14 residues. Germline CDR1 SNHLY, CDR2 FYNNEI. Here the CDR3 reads CASRASTNSYEQYF. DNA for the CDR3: TGTGCCAGCCGCGCCTCGACTAATTCCTACGAGCAGTACTTC.

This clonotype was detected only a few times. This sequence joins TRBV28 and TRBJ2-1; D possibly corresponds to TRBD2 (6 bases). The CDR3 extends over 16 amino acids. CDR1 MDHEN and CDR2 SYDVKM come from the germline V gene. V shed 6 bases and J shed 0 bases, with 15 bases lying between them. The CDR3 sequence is CASSLGRRSSYNEQFF. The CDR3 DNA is TGTGCCAGCAGCCTAGGGAGGAGGAGCTCCTACAATGAGCAGTTCTTC.

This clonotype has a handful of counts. The CDR3 coding sequence is TGTGCCAGCAGCCGCCCGGCTGTGGCGGGGGGGCTCCAAGAGACCCAGTACTTC. Its protein product is CASSRPAVAGGLQETQYF. The chain carries TRBV7-2 and TRBJ2-5, with 9 bases that match TRBD2. V trimming: 5 bases; J trimming: 1 base; junction bases outside the gene matches: 14. CDR1 and CDR2 (germline): SGHTA, FQGNSA. The CDR3 is 18 amino acids.

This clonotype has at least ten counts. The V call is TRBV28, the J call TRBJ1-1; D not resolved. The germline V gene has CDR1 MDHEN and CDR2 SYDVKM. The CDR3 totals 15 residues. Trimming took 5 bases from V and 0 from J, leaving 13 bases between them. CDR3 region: CASSPIRLLNTEAFF. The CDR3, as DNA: TGTGCCAGCAGTCCCATCAGACTATTGAACACTGAAGCTTTCTTT.

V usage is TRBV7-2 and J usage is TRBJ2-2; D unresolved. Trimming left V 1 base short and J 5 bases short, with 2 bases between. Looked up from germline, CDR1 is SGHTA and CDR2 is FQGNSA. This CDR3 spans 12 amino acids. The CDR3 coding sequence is TGTGCCAGCAGCTTAGAGACCGGGGAGCTGTTTTTT. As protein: CASSLETGELFF.

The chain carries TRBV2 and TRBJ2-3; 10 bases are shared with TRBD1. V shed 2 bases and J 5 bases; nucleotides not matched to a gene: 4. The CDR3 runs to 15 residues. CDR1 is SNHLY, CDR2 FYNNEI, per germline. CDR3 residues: CASSELGQGGDTQYF. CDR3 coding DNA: TGTGCCAGCAGTGAATTAGGACAGGGGGGAGATACGCAGTATTTT.

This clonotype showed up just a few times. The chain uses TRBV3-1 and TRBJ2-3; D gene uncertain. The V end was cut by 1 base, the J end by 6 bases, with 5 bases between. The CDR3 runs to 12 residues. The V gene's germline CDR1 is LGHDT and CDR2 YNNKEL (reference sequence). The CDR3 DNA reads TGTGCCAGCAGCCAAGCCACGGATACGCAGTATTTT. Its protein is CASSQATDTQYF.

The CDR3 region has the DNA TGTGCCAGCAGTCCCACCGAAAGTCATGGCAATGAGCAGTTCTTC. It yields the protein CASSPTESHGNEQFF. The chain links TRBV28 to TRBJ2-1; D call uncertain. CDR1 MDHEN and CDR2 SYDVKM come from the germline V gene. The V and J ends lost 5 bases and 6 bases respectively, with 17 bases between them. This CDR3 is 15 amino acids long.

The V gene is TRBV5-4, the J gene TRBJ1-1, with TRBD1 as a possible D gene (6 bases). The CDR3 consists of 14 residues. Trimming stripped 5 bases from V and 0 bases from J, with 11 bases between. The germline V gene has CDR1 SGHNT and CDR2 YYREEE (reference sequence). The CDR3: CASRVTGVNTEAFF. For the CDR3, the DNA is TGTGCCAGCAGGGTGACAGGCGTGAACACTGAAGCTTTCTTT.